These 27 T cell receptor beta chains were sequenced from one sample in a study of shared clonotypes between healthy human individuals. TCRdb's copy holds only in-frame clones and misses some; the assay was immunoSEQ multiplex PCR. Among some 690,000 clones listed, less than 95% were seen once. Sequencing was performed on memory CD8+ T cells from PBMCs. Subset indicated: CD45RO+ cells pooled with CCR7-negative TemRA cells. The receptors were gathered from a young man in good health. Some clones in this sample may be carry-over from other donors' samples.

The chain combines TRBV7-9 with TRBJ2-1, with unresolved D. CDR3 size: 15 residues. Germline V gene lookup returns CDR1 SEHNR and CDR2 FQNEAQ (reference sequence). Trimming shortened V by 0 bases and J by 9 bases, and 15 bases separated the two germline ends. This CDR3 is CASSLAFGGFFEQFF. Here the CDR3 DNA reads TGTGCCAGCAGCTTAGCGTTCGGTGGTTTTTTTGAGCAGTTCTTC.

This clone was counted only a few times. The chain is built from TRBV20-1 and TRBJ2-1, with D unresolved. The CDR3 runs 11 residues. V lost 3 bases, J lost 4 bases, and 4 bases lay in between. The germline V gene encodes CDR1 DFQATT and CDR2 SNEGSKA (reference sequence). The CDR3 spells CSASWYNEQFF. CDR3 sequence (DNA): TGCAGTGCTAGCTGGTACAATGAGCAGTTCTTC.

CDR3 sequence reads: CASSILLGGYGYTF. The CDR3 nucleotides are TGTGCCAGTAGTATCTTATTGGGGGGCTATGGCTACACCTTC. The V call is TRBV19, the J call TRBJ1-2; maybe TRBD1 (5 bases). Deletions cut 3 bases from V and 4 bases from J, with 12 bases between. Germline V gene sequence: CDR1 LNHDA, CDR2 SQIVND (reference sequence). This CDR3 region has 14 residues.

V and J are TRBV25-1 and TRBJ1-5; no definite D call. With 9 bases removed from V and 0 bases from J, the gap between germline ends came to 12 bases. CDR3 length: 14 amino acids. Germline CDR1 and CDR2: MGHDK and SYGVNS. CDR3 DNA: TGTGCCAGTGGCCCGGACGGTAGCAATCAGCCCCAGCATTTT. It encodes CASGPDGSNQPQHF. Complete variable domain (other parts from reference TRBV25-1 and TRBJ1-5): EADIYQTPRYLVIGTGKKITLECSQTMGHDKMYWYQQDPGMELHLIHYSYGVNSTEKGDLSSESTVSRIRTEHFPLTLESARPSHTSQYLCASGPDGSNQPQHFGDGTRLSIL.

The genes are TRBV27 and TRBJ2-7; TRBD1 aligns across 8 bases. CDR3 length equals 16 residues. CDR1 and CDR2 (germline): MNHEY, SMNVEV (reference sequence). The trim removed 6 bases at V and 0 bases at J, leaving 10 bases unmatched. The CDR3 loop reads CASSFDAGGASYEQYF. CDR3 DNA: TGTGCCAGCAGCTTTGATGCAGGGGGCGCCTCCTACGAGCAGTACTTC.

The chain recombines TRBV6-5 with TRBJ2-1; 9 nucleotides agree with TRBD2. CDR1 and CDR2 from the germline V gene are MNHEY and SVGAGI. Trimming cost V 5 bases and J 15 bases; bases outside gene matches: 11. The CDR3 is 13 amino acids. The CDR3 reads CASSETPSGMVFF. DNA of the CDR3: TGTGCCAGCAGTGAAACCCCTAGCGGGATGGTGTTCTTC.

This clone was found a few times. The chain uses TRBV4-3 and TRBJ1-1; a weak D match, TRBD1 (5 bases). V was shortened by 0 bases and J by 7 bases, with 15 bases between the two germline ends. The CDR3 covers 15 residues. CDR1 is LGHNA and CDR2 is YSLEER in the germline V gene. In nucleotides, the CDR3 is TGCGCCAGCAGCCAAGATCTGGGACGTGCCCGTGAAGCTTTCTTT. It is translated as CASSQDLGRAREAFF.

This chain uses TRBV11-3 with TRBJ1-1; possibly TRBD1 for D (5 bases). Germline V lookup: CDR1 SGHNT, CDR2 YENEEA. Trimming shortened V by 5 bases and J by 5 bases, and 15 bases separated the two germline ends. CDR3 size: 14 residues. This CDR3 is CASSNRHRGTEAFF. The CDR3 DNA reads TGTGCCAGCAGCAACAGACACCGGGGGACTGAAGCTTTCTTT.

J is TRBJ2-1 and V is TRBV7-2; D unresolved. The CDR3 loop spans 13 amino acids. CDR1 and CDR2 from the germline V gene are SGHTA and FQGNSA. With 6 bases removed from V and 6 bases from J, the gap between germline ends came to 12 bases. The CDR3 DNA reads as TGTGCCAGCAGTTATTCTTGGGGCAATGAGCAGTTCTTC. Translation gives CASSYSWGNEQFF.

The rearrangement links TRBV29-1 to TRBJ2-7; 7 positions agree with TRBD1. Germline V CDR1 and CDR2: SQVTM, ANQGSEA. Germline trimming cut 4 bases from V and 5 bases from J; bases unmatched to any gene: 11. The CDR3 covers 14 residues. The CDR3 spells CSVVPDRLRDEQYF. Written as DNA, the CDR3 is TGCAGCGTTGTACCGGACAGGCTTAGGGACGAGCAGTACTTC.

Turning to this clone: One end of the junction varies from germline; a read error may be responsible. The chain links TRBV14 to TRBJ2-1; TRBD1 matches at 8 bases. The CDR3 runs 12 residues. CDR1 and CDR2 from the germline V gene are SGHDN and FVKESK. DNA of the CDR3: TGTGCCAGCAGCCATGGACAGGGAGAAAGGGTCTTC. As protein: CASSHGQGERVF. The full variable domain, in which reference TRBV14 and TRBJ2-1 provide the parts outside the CDR3, is EAGVTQFPSHSVIEKGQTVTLRCDPISGHDNLYWYRRVMGKEIKFLLHFVKESKQDESGMPNNRFLAERTGGTYSTLKVQPAELEDSGVYFCASSHGQGERVFGPGTRLTVL.

This clone was recorded only once. This rearrangement joins TRBV5-8 to TRBJ2-7, with D perhaps given as TRBD1 or TRBD2 (5 bases each). This CDR3 has 14 residues. Germline-derived CDR1 and CDR2 are SGHTS and YDEGEE. Trimming stripped 4 bases from V and 4 bases from J, with 15 bases between. The CDR3 DNA follows: TGTGCCAGCAGCGACCCGGGACCCAGGTACGAGCAGTACTTC. Amino acids: CASSDPGPRYEQYF.

This clone was seen only once. The J gene is TRBJ1-1, the V gene TRBV5-6; the D gene is possibly TRBD1 (5 bases). The germline V gene encodes CDR1 SGHDT and CDR2 YYEEEE. V shed 7 bases and J shed 3 bases, with 16 bases lying between them. CDR3 length equals 14 residues. In DNA, the CDR3 is TGTGCCAGCCACAAGCAGGGTGGCGACACTGAAGCTTTCTTT. Protein sequence: CASHKQGGDTEAFF.

The rearrangement links TRBV11-3 to TRBJ1-5; D is undetermined. Germline V lookup: CDR1 SGHNT, CDR2 YENEEA. The CDR3 loop spans 15 amino acids. The V gene lost 0 bases and the J gene lost 4 bases, with 10 bases spanning the gap. CDR3 coding DNA: TGTGCCAGCAGCTTAGAGTGGCGGGTTAATCAGCCCCAGCATTTT. Translating gives CASSLEWRVNQPQHF.

The V and J genes are TRBV4-3 and TRBJ1-1; 9 bases line up with TRBD1. V was clipped by 1 base and J by 7 bases; unmatched bases: 4. The CDR3 has 14 amino acids. Germline V CDR1 and CDR2: LGHNA, YSLEER. The CDR3 sequence: CASSQGQGGYEAFF. CDR3 sequence (DNA): TGCGCCAGCAGCCAAGGACAGGGGGGATATGAAGCTTTCTTT.

The CDR3 is CATSRETVGEQYF. CDR3 nucleotide sequence: TGTGCCACCAGCAGAGAAACCGTGGGTGAGCAGTACTTC. V is TRBV15 and J is TRBJ2-7; D gene uncertain. The ends were cut back, 0 bases at V and 7 bases at J, with 10 bases in the middle. The CDR3 is 13 residues long. Germline V CDR1 and CDR2: LNHNV, YYDKDF (reference sequence).

The V gene is TRBV19, the J gene TRBJ2-7; D is possibly TRBD1 or TRBD2 (5 bases each). This CDR3 comprises 15 residues. V shed 5 bases and J shed 4 bases, with 18 bases lying between them. The germline V gene encodes CDR1 LNHDA and CDR2 SQIVND (reference sequence). The CDR3 reads CASSARDPKSYEQYF. For the CDR3, the DNA is TGTGCCAGTAGTGCCCGGGACCCCAAATCATACGAGCAGTACTTC.

The V gene is TRBV4-1, the J gene TRBJ1-2, with 8 bases that match TRBD1. With V trimmed by 0 bases and J by 4 bases, 10 bases remained unmatched. The V gene's germline CDR1 is MGHRA and CDR2 YSYEKL. This CDR3 has 17 residues. As DNA, the CDR3 is TGCGCCAGCAGCCAAGATCCTAGCAGGGGGCCCCTCTATGGCTACACCTTC. Its translation is CASSQDPSRGPLYGYTF.

V is TRBV29-1 and J is TRBJ2-3; the D gene is possibly TRBD2 (5 bases). From germline, CDR1 is SQVTM and CDR2 ANQGSEA. V lost 7 bases and J lost 0, with 17 bases in between. The CDR3 covers 15 residues. The CDR3 here is CSAYRADSSTDTQYF. For the CDR3, the DNA is TGCAGCGCATATCGGGCGGACTCTAGCACAGATACGCAGTATTTT.

This chain uses TRBV7-6 with TRBJ2-1; the match to TRBD2 covers 12 bases. The CDR3 is made up of 17 amino acids. Germline V gene lookup returns CDR1 SGHVS and CDR2 FNYEAQ. V trimming: 1 base; J trimming: 7 bases; junction bases outside the gene matches: 8. CDR3 in DNA: TGTGCCAGCAGCTTAGAGGCTAGCGGGAGGGCCCGGAATGAGCAGTTCTTC. It encodes CASSLEASGRARNEQFF.

The chain couples TRBV19 to TRBJ2-7; D is possibly TRBD1 or TRBD2 (5 bases each). Germline CDR1 LNHDA, CDR2 SQIVND (reference sequence). With 5 bases removed from V and 4 bases from J, the gap between germline ends came to 18 bases. CDR3 length: 15 residues. CDR3 DNA sequence: TGTGCCAGTAGTCCCCCGGGCGAAGAGGGGTACGAGCAGTACTTC. Translation gives CASSPPGEEGYEQYF.

A note on this clone: Other DNA sequences within the sample encode an identical CDR3. The genes are TRBV6-5 and TRBJ2-7; D ambiguous. V lost 2 bases and J lost 2, with 7 bases in between. Germline V gene data show CDR1 as MNHEY and CDR2 as SVGAGI. CDR3 size: 13 residues. CDR3 in DNA: TGTGCCAGCAGTTACGGGCTGGCCTACGAGCAGTACTTC. As protein: CASSYGLAYEQYF.

The rearrangement links TRBV7-3 to TRBJ2-7; D tentatively fits TRBD1 or TRBD2 (6 bases each). CDR3 length equals 13 residues. V was cut by 2 bases and J by 7 bases, with 12 bases left in between. CDR1 and CDR2 from the germline V gene are SGHTA and FQGTGA. The CDR3 region has the DNA TGTGCCAGCAGCTTAGTAAAGGGGGGAGAGCAGTACTTC. Translated: CASSLVKGGEQYF.

V is TRBV30 and J is TRBJ2-1, with 11 bases lining up with TRBD2. This CDR3 has 14 amino acids. Looked up from germline, CDR1 is GTSNPN and CDR2 is SVGIG (reference sequence). The junction had 3 bases not matched to a gene; V was cut back by 3 bases and J by 5 bases. In nucleotides, the CDR3 is TGTGCCTGGAGACCGGGACTAGCGGACAATGAGCAGTTCTTC. Its protein product is CAWRPGLADNEQFF.

The DNA for the CDR3 is TGCGCCAGCAACGAGAAGACAGGGTACAATGAGCAGTTCTTC. Protein product: CASNEKTGYNEQFF. The chain links TRBV5-1 to TRBJ2-1; 7 bases are shared with TRBD1. CDR1 and CDR2 (germline): SGHRS, YFSETQ. CDR3 length: 14 residues. V trimming: 6 bases; J trimming: 4 bases; junction bases outside the gene matches: 7.

The gene calls are TRBV27 and TRBJ2-7; 10 bases are a match to TRBD2. Germline lookup yields CDR1 MNHEY and CDR2 SMNVEV (reference sequence). The CDR3 covers 19 residues. Germline trimming cut 6 bases from V and 3 bases from J; bases unmatched to any gene: 20. The CDR3: CASSNLPTSGPGTRYEQYF. In DNA form, the CDR3 reads TGTGCCAGCAGCAATCTCCCGACTAGCGGGCCGGGGACCCGCTACGAGCAGTACTTC.

The J gene is TRBJ1-1, the V gene TRBV5-1; D is ambiguous. CDR3 size: 11 residues. V dropped 6 bases and J dropped 4 bases, with 7 bases sitting between them. The germline V gene encodes CDR1 SGHRS and CDR2 YFSETQ. CDR3 residues: CASTLGTEAFF. The CDR3 DNA sequence: TGCGCCAGCACCCTTGGCACTGAAGCTTTCTTT.